This passage covers 3 T cell receptor beta chains from one sample sequenced in a study of T cell responses to AZD1222 COVID-19 vaccine. Data came from immunoSEQ multiplex PCR; TCRdb stores just in-frame clones and leaves some out. The sample holds 170,000 or so clones, around nine tenths seen once. The sample here was peripheral blood, taken on day 0 of AZD1222 vaccination. These receptor sequences come from an adult in good health.

The chain joins TRBV28 to TRBJ2-2, with a tentative D call TRBD1 (6 bases). V was trimmed by 6 bases and J by 4 bases, leaving 12 bases between them. This CDR3 region has 14 residues. The germline V gene has CDR1 MDHEN and CDR2 SYDVKM. The CDR3 DNA sequence: TGTGCCAGCAGCCCAGGGGTGGGCACCGGGGAGCTGTTTTTT. This translates into CASSPGVGTGELFF.

The chain recombines TRBV28 with TRBJ2-3; D possibly corresponds to TRBD2 (5 bases). This CDR3 spans 14 amino acids. Germline CDR1 MDHEN, CDR2 SYDVKM. V lost 7 bases and J lost 2, with 13 bases in between. CDR3 DNA: TGTGCCAGCATGGATGGAGGACCCACAGATACGCAGTATTTT. Residues: CASMDGGPTDTQYF. Full variable domain (rest looked up from reference TRBV28 and TRBJ2-3): DVKVTQSSRYLVKRTGEKVFLECVQDMDHENMFWYRQDPGLGLRLIYFSYDVKMKEKGDIPEGYSVSREKKERFSLILESASTNQTSMYLCASMDGGPTDTQYFGPGTRLTVL.

V and J are TRBV28 and TRBJ2-5, with D possibly TRBD1 on 5 matching bases. The germline CDR1 and CDR2 sequences are MDHEN and SYDVKM. The CDR3 spans 11 residues. CDR3 region: CATRVGETQYF. In DNA, the CDR3 is TGTGCTACCAGGGTTGGAGAGACCCAGTACTTC.